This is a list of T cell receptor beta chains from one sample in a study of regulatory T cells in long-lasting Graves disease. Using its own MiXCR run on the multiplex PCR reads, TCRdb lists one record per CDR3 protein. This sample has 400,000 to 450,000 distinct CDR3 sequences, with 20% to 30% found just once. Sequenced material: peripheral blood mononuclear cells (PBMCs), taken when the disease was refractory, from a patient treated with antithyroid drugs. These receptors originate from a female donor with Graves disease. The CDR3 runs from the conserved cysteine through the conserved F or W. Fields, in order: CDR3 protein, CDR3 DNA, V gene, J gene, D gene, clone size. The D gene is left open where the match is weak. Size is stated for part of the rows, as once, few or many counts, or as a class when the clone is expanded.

CSARDLGRIGSSYEQYF	TGCAGTGCTAGAGATCTTGGACGTATCGGGTCTTCCTACGAGCAGTACTTC	TRBV20-1	TRBJ2-7	NA	few
CASSISGRTNQPQHF	TGTGCCAGTAGTATCAGCGGGAGGACTAATCAGCCCCAGCATTTT	TRBV19	TRBJ1-5	NA	NA
CASSTDTSSGNTIYF	TGTGCCAGCAGCACAGACACGAGCTCTGGAAACACCATATATTTT	TRBV7-9	TRBJ1-3	NA	NA
CASSLVVQGVTGYTF	TGTGCCAGCAGCTTAGTGGTTCAGGGGGTGACTGGCTACACCTTC	TRBV7-8	TRBJ1-2	TRBD1	NA
CASSPLGGDKFEQYF	TGTGCCAGCAGCCCCTTGGGAGGGGATAAGTTCGAGCAGTACTTC	TRBV6-1	TRBJ2-7	TRBD2	many
CASSPGQYQETQYF	TGTGCCAGCAGCCCGGGACAATACCAAGAGACCCAGTACTTC	TRBV6-2/TRBV6-3	TRBJ2-5	NA	many
CASSPWTGGDTEAFF	TGTGCCAGCAGCCCATGGACAGGGGGTGACACTGAAGCTTTCTTT	TRBV11-2	TRBJ1-1	TRBD1	few
CASSPFLGQLSNQPQHF	TGTGCCAGCAGCCCTTTTTTGGGACAGCTAAGCAATCAGCCCCAGCATTTT	TRBV6-1	TRBJ1-5	TRBD1	few
CASSLGHPKETQYF	TGCGCCAGCAGCTTGGGACACCCGAAAGAGACCCAGTACTTC	TRBV5-1	TRBJ2-5	NA	few
CASSSLAGGLEF	TGTGCCAGCAGTTCACTAGCGGGAGGACTGGAGTTC	TRBV12-3/TRBV12-4	TRBJ2-7	TRBD2	few
CASSKGQAINSPLHF	TGTGCCAGCAGCAAGGGACAGGCCATTAATTCACCCCTCCACTTT	TRBV7-2	TRBJ1-6	TRBD1	many
CATSRPRGQRDEKLFF	TGTGCCACCAGCAGACCTAGGGGGCAGCGGGATGAAAAACTGTTTTTT	TRBV15	TRBJ1-4	TRBD1	few
CASSLKRGTNTEAFF	TGTGCCAGCAGCTTAAAGAGGGGCACGAACACTGAAGCTTTCTTT	TRBV7-3	TRBJ1-1	NA	NA
CASSQEDREEKLFF	TGCGCCAGCAGCCAAGAGGACAGGGAAGAAAAACTGTTTTTT	TRBV4-3	TRBJ1-4	TRBD1	many
CASSMGRGETQYF	TGTGCCAGTAGTATGGGCAGGGGAGAGACCCAGTACTTC	TRBV19	TRBJ2-5	NA	NA
CATSSGGQGAYGYTF	TGTGCCACCAGCAGCGGAGGGCAGGGGGCCTATGGCTACACCTTC	TRBV15	TRBJ1-2	TRBD1	few
CAISGGAGDSSYEQYF	TGTGCCATCAGTGGGGGGGCGGGAGATAGCTCCTACGAGCAGTACTTC	TRBV10-3	TRBJ2-7	NA	NA